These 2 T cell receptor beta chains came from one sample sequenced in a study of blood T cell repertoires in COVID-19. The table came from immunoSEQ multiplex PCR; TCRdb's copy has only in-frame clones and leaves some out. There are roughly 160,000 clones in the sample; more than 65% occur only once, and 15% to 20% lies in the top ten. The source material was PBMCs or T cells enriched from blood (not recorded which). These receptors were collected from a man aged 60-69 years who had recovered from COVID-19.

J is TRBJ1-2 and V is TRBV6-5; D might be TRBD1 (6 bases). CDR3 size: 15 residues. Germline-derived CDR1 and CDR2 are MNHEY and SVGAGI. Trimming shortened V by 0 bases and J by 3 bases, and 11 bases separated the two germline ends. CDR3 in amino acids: CASSYSRTAHYGYTF. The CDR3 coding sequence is TGTGCCAGCAGTTACTCAAGGACAGCCCACTATGGCTACACCTTC.

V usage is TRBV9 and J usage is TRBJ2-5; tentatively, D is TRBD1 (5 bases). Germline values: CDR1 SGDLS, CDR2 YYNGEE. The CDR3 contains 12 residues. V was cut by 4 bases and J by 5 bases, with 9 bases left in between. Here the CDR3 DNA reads TGTGCCAGCAGCAGGGGATTTGAGACCCAGTACTTC. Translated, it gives CASSRGFETQYF.